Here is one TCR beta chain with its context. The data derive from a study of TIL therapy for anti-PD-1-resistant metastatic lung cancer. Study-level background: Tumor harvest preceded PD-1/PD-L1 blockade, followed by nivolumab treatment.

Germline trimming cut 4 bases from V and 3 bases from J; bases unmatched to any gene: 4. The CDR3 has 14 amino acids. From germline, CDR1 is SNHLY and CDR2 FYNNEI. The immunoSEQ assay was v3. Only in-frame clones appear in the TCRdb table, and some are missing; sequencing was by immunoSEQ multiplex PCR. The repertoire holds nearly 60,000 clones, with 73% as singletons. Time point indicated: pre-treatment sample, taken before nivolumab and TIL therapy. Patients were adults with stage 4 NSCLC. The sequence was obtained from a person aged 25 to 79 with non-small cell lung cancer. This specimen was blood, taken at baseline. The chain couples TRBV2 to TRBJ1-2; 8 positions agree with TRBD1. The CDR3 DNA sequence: TGTGCCAGCAGTGCCAGGGGGCCCTACTATGGCTACACCTTC. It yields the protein CASSARGPYYGYTF.